This TCR beta chain originates from a study of blood T cell repertoires in COVID-19. For the study at large: From T cells, B-cell-depleted T cells, or PBMCs came the material, which was cDNA or gDNA.

Clones were read by immunoSEQ multiplex PCR, and TCRdb kept only the in-frame ones, dropping some. The sample carries approximately 68,000 clones, 82% recorded once. The source material was peripheral blood. This clonotype was sampled from a human donor in a cohort sampled during active COVID-19.

The CDR3 DNA follows: TGTGCCAGTATTCCGGGGGGGACAGGGGCGAACACTGAAGCTTTCTTT. Translated, it gives CASIPGGTGANTEAFF. The chain employs TRBV19 and TRBJ1-1; 10 bases agree with TRBD1. V lost 7 bases and J lost 1; bases outside the gene matches: 9. The CDR3 runs to 16 residues. Germline V gene data show CDR1 as LNHDA and CDR2 as SQIVND (reference sequence).